This TCR beta chain is drawn from a study of shared clonotypes between healthy human individuals. Germline-derived CDR1 and CDR2 are LNHDA and SQIVND (reference sequence). V lost 9 bases to trimming and J lost 2 bases, with 8 bases between them. CDR3 size: 11 residues. Assay used: immunoSEQ multiplex PCR; TCRdb lists only in-frame clones, some missing. The sample records about 2.1 million clones, 93% being singletons. Naive CD8 cells lacked CD45RO and underwent positive selection for CCR7, leaving out terminally differentiated effector memory CD45RA+ cells. The chain joins TRBV19 to TRBJ2-7; a possible D gene is TRBD1 (5 bases). The sequenced sample was naive CD8+ T cells from PBMCs. The receptor's source is a man younger than 35 in good health. Some clones in this sample may be carry-over from other donors' samples. The CDR3 nucleotides are TGTGCCAGGGACATGACCTACGAGCAGTACTTC. It specifies CARDMTYEQYF.